Included here is one T cell receptor (beta chain) sequence, with context. The germline V gene has CDR1 LNHDA and CDR2 SQIVND (reference sequence). The CDR3 runs 17 residues. Trimming left V 0 bases short and J 0 bases short, with 15 bases between. The sample originates from a study of blood T cell repertoires in COVID-19. Background on the study: The study drew acute and convalescent COVID-19 samples from the United States, Italy and Spain. From T cells, B-cell-depleted T cells, or PBMCs came the material, which was cDNA or gDNA.

Source study methods: Estimates of nucleated cell counts were drawn from the amplification of reference gene primers. The repertoire was sequenced with immunoSEQ multiplex PCR; TCRdb's copy has only in-frame clones and lacks some. The V and J calls and clone size are taken from that table; D and trimming were inferred from the DNA. Of tens of thousands of clones listed, approximately 83% are singletons. The TCR comes from a human donor in a cohort sampled during active COVID-19. The chain uses TRBV19 and TRBJ2-7, with D unclear. The sequenced material came from peripheral blood. The CDR3 sequence: CASSIEALGTSSYEQYF. The DNA for the CDR3 is TGTGCCAGTAGTATAGAGGCGTTGGGCACCTCCTCCTACGAGCAGTACTTC.